Following are 6 T cell receptor beta chains from one sample sequenced in a study of T cells in Graves' hyperthyroidism and ophthalmopathy. RNA transcripts gave rise to amplified TCR beta CDR3 regions. HTBI primers were employed in a first-round RT-PCR of the TCR CDR3. One entry per CDR3 protein results from TCRdb running MiXCR on the multiplex PCR reads. Of a few hundred thousand distinct CDR3 sequences listed, about a sixth are singletons. Sequenced: blood. Receptors originate from a woman aged 40-49 years with Graves' ophthalmopathy.

This clonotype has ten or more counts. The rearrangement uses TRBV7-9 and TRBJ2-5; 9 nucleotides match TRBD2. The J segment lost 5 bases and the V segment lost 5 bases, leaving 18 bases of the junction unmatched. Germline V CDR1 and CDR2: SEHNR, FQNEAQ (reference sequence). CDR3 size: 18 residues. The CDR3 sequence is CASSLSRTSAPLGETQYF. The CDR3 DNA is TGTGCCAGCAGCCTATCCAGGACTAGCGCACCTTTGGGGGAGACCCAGTACTTC. Together with reference TRBV7-9 and TRBJ2-5, the CDR3 gives the full variable domain: DTGVSQNPRHKITKRGQNVTFRCDPISEHNRLYWYRQTLGQGPEFLTYFQNEAQLEKSRLLSDRFSAERPKGSFSTLEIQRTEQGDSAMYLCASSLSRTSAPLGETQYFGPGTRLLVL.

The chain employs TRBV30 and TRBJ1-5; TRBD1 is a possible D gene (5 bases). Trimming cost V 3 bases and J 4 bases, with 13 bases left between them. The CDR3 has 14 residues. Germline CDR1 reads GTSNPN; CDR2 reads SVGIG (reference sequence). The CDR3 coding sequence is TGTGCCTGGAGCCGTGCAGGGACGAATCAGCCCCAGCATTTT. Amino acids: CAWSRAGTNQPQHF.

This clonotype was counted between two and nine times. V usage is TRBV20-1 and J usage is TRBJ2-1; TRBD1 agrees at 7 bases. The CDR3 consists of 15 residues. The V gene end was trimmed by 6 bases and the J gene end by 8 bases; junction bases not matched to a gene: 16. From germline, CDR1 is DFQATT and CDR2 SNEGSKA (reference sequence). CDR3 sequence: CSAPTQTGLGYEQFF. CDR3 sequence (DNA): TGCAGTGCCCCCACCCAGACAGGGTTGGGCTATGAGCAGTTCTTC.

This clonotype was counted ten times or more. V gene TRBV2 combines with J gene TRBJ2-3, with TRBD2 as a possible D gene (6 bases). V shed 6 bases and J shed 3 bases, with 19 bases lying between them. CDR1 and CDR2 from the germline V gene are SNHLY and FYNNEI. This CDR3 has 16 residues. CDR3 DNA: TGTGCCAGCAGACTATCGGGAGCACACACTACAGATACGCAGTATTTT. Its translation: CASRLSGAHTTDTQYF.

This clonotype was found many times. A read error may account for a junction end that differs from germline. The CDR3 DNA is TGTGCCAGCAGCGCCTGGACCGCGACAGACCAAGGGACCCAGTACTTC. Its translation: CASSAWTATDQGTQYF. V gene TRBV7-8 combines with J gene TRBJ2-5; weak D call: TRBD1 (5 bases). CDR3 size: 16 residues. The V gene's germline CDR1 is SGHVS and CDR2 FQNEAQ.

This clonotype was counted a few times. The rearrangement uses TRBV7-4 and TRBJ1-5, with 9 nucleotides matching TRBD1. The V segment lost 4 bases and the J segment 6 bases; nucleotides outside the gene matches: 4. In germline, CDR1 is SGHVT, CDR2 SQSDAQ. The CDR3 contains 14 residues. The CDR3 here is CASSSGTGFQPQHF. CDR3 DNA sequence: TGTGCCAGCAGCTCAGGGACAGGGTTTCAGCCCCAGCATTTT.